Listed below are T cell receptor beta chains from one sample, sequenced in a study of PD-1 blockade in mismatch repair-deficient tumors. Repertoires were generated with immunoSEQ multiplex PCR, while TCRdb's copy carries only in-frame clones and drops some. The table records approximately 100,000 clones, approximately 80% of them present only once. The material sequenced was peripheral blood, taken about 33 weeks after starting pembrolizumab. These receptor sequences come from an adult with mismatch repair-deficient cancer. Each CDR3 is given with its conserved first and last residue. D genes are given only for firm matches. Where a row states a size, it is once, few, many or the class of an expanded clone; other rows omit it.

j_call d_call v_call clone_size cdr3_nt cdr3_aa
TRBJ2-7 NA TRBV11-1 NA TGTGCCAGCAGCCGGTCCTTTGACGAGCAGTACTTC CASSRSFDEQYF
TRBJ1-1 TRBD1 TRBV4-1 NA TGCGCCAGCAGCCAGTACAGGGGAGACACTGAAGCTTTCTTT CASSQYRGDTEAFF
TRBJ1-1 NA TRBV5-6 NA TGTGCCAGCAGCTCGTGGGGGGTCACTGAAGCTTTCTTT CASSSWGVTEAFF
TRBJ2-6 NA TRBV9 NA TGTGCCAGCAGCGAGGCCCGGGACTCACGCTCTGGGGCCAACGTCCTGACTTTC CASSEARDSRSGANVLTF
TRBJ2-1 TRBD2 TRBV29-1 once TGCAGCGGGGCGGGACTAGCGGGCCGTAGCTCCTACAATGAGCAGTTCTTC CSGAGLAGRSSYNEQFF
TRBJ1-1 NA TRBV14 NA TGTGCCAGCAGCCTAGCGTGGCGAAACACTGAAGCTTTCTTT CASSLAWRNTEAFF
TRBJ1-4 NA TRBV7-8 NA TGTGCCAGCAGCCCTACAGTGTACACTGGGTCTGGTGAAAAACTGTTTTTT CASSPTVYTGSGEKLFF
TRBJ2-1 TRBD2 TRBV10-2 NA TGCGCCAGCAGTGGGACTAGCGGGAGCAATGAGCAGTTCTTC CASSGTSGSNEQFF
TRBJ1-2 NA TRBV23-1 NA TGCGCCAGCCCTAGGAAGGCGGCAGCCTATGGCTACACCTTC CASPRKAAAYGYTF
TRBJ1-2 NA TRBV6-1 NA TGTGCCAGCAGTGACGGGGGTTTCGACTATGGCTACACCTTC CASSDGGFDYGYTF